These 22 T cell receptor beta chains were all obtained from the same sample, sequenced in a study of persistence of HIV-infected CD4 T cells. These receptors have no known antigen. An overlapping HIV-1 Gag peptide pool stimulated these cells at about 1 ug/peptide/mL. CD40L/CD69 double-negative CD45RO-high memory CD4+ T cells were collected. The libraries were made with immunoSEQ version 4 in survey mode. Data came from immunoSEQ multiplex PCR; TCRdb stores just in-frame clones and leaves some out. Of 36,000 or so clones listed, approximately 78% are singletons. This sample comprised cultured CD4+ T cells from PBMCs, obtained from a patient who received antiretroviral therapy. Receptors originate from an adult with HIV. The donor label of this sample is uncertain.

This clone was observed a handful of times. This rearrangement joins TRBV19 to TRBJ2-6; possible D gene TRBD1, 5 bases. Between the trimmed V and J ends, which lost 7 bases and 0 bases, there was a span of 16 bases. The CDR3 is made up of 17 amino acids. CDR1 LNHDA and CDR2 SQIVND come from the germline V gene (reference sequence). The CDR3 DNA sequence: TGTGCCAGTAACGACCCTTCAGGGCACTCTGGGGCCAACGTCCTGACTTTC. Its protein is CASNDPSGHSGANVLTF.

There are a few counts of this clone. The DNA of the CDR3 is TGTGCCAGTACAAGAGGACAGAGCAATAGCAATCAGCCCCAGCATTTT. This translates into CASTRGQSNSNQPQHF. The chain links TRBV19 to TRBJ1-5; D might be TRBD1 (6 bases). Germline V gene lookup returns CDR1 LNHDA and CDR2 SQIVND (reference sequence). Trimming removed 7 bases from V and 0 bases from J, with 16 bases in between. CDR3 size: 16 residues. Filled out from reference TRBV19 and TRBJ1-5, the complete variable domain reads DGGITQSPKYLFRKEGQNVTLSCEQNLNHDAMYWYRQDPGQGLRLIYYSQIVNDFQKGDIAEGYSVSREKKESFPLTVTSAQKNPTAFYLCASTRGQSNSNQPQHFGDGTRLSIL.

This sequence joins TRBV30 and TRBJ1-3; 12 nucleotides align to TRBD1. The junction had 9 bases not matched to a gene; V was cut back by 2 bases and J by 4 bases. Germline V gene sequence: CDR1 GTSNPN, CDR2 SVGIG (reference sequence). The CDR3 loop spans 17 amino acids. CDR3 in DNA: TGTGCCTGGAGTTCGGGGACAGGGGGCGCGTCGGGAAACACCATATATTTT. This gives the protein CAWSSGTGGASGNTIYF.

The chain carries TRBV19 and TRBJ1-2; D is uncertain. Germline lookup yields CDR1 LNHDA and CDR2 SQIVND (reference sequence). Trimming took off 3 bases at V and 3 bases at J, with 11 bases between the two ends. The CDR3 spans 14 residues. The CDR3 bases are TGTGCCAGTAGTATCGAAACAGTCTACTATGGCTACACCTTC. Its translation: CASSIETVYYGYTF.

V usage is TRBV5-6 and J usage is TRBJ1-1; the D is unclear. Germline V lookup: CDR1 SGHDT, CDR2 YYEEEE. The CDR3 extends over 16 amino acids. The V and J ends lost 0 bases and 2 bases respectively, with 14 bases between them. Here the CDR3 DNA reads TGTGCCAGCAGCTTGGAAGTATCCGGGTACAACACTGAAGCTTTCTTT. Its protein product is CASSLEVSGYNTEAFF.

The rearrangement uses TRBV9 and TRBJ1-4, with a possible D match to TRBD1 (6 bases). The V end was cut by 7 bases, the J end by 4 bases, with 17 bases between. The CDR3 is 15 residues long. Germline CDR1 SGDLS, CDR2 YYNGEE. The CDR3: CASGQFTGFNEKLFF. The CDR3 DNA follows: TGTGCCAGCGGACAGTTTACAGGATTTAATGAAAAACTGTTTTTT.

This rearrangement joins TRBV28 to TRBJ1-2; 11 bases map to TRBD1. V was clipped by 5 bases and J by 4 bases; unmatched bases: 9. The CDR3 totals 16 residues. Germline V lookup: CDR1 MDHEN, CDR2 SYDVKM. CDR3 bases: TGTGCCAGCAGTGTCTACAGGACAGGGGGCACCTATGGCTACACCTTC. It codes for CASSVYRTGGTYGYTF.

CDR3 sequence (DNA): TGTGCCACCCGGACAGGCTGGGGAAACACCATATATTTT. This translates into CATRTGWGNTIYF. The V call is TRBV2, the J call TRBJ1-3; 7 bases are shared with TRBD1. This CDR3 is 13 amino acids long. The trim removed 10 bases at V and 4 bases at J, leaving 7 bases unmatched. The germline V gene has CDR1 SNHLY and CDR2 FYNNEI.

V usage is TRBV6-5 and J usage is TRBJ1-2; no reliable D call. CDR1 is MNHEY and CDR2 is SVGAGI in the germline V gene. The germline V and J ends were trimmed by 11 bases and 2 bases, with 12 bases remaining between them. The CDR3 is made up of 12 amino acids. Here the CDR3 DNA reads TGTGCCCATGGGCACAGCAACTATGGCTACACCTTC. It is translated as CAHGHSNYGYTF.

CDR3: CASSESTGGRTEAFF. CDR3 DNA: TGTGCCAGCTCGGAATCGACAGGGGGACGCACTGAAGCTTTCTTT. The chain carries TRBV18 and TRBJ1-1; 9 nucleotides agree with TRBD1. The V gene end was trimmed by 6 bases and the J gene end by 4 bases; junction bases not matched to a gene: 9. Germline V gene sequence: CDR1 KGHSH, CDR2 LQKENI. There are 15 residues in the CDR3. The complete variable domain, with remaining parts taken from reference TRBV18 and TRBJ1-1, reads NAGVMQNPRHLVRRRGQEARLRCSPMKGHSHVYWYRQLPEEGLKFMVYLQKENIIDESGMPKERFSAEFPKEGPSILRIQQVVRGDSAAYFCASSESTGGRTEAFFGQGTRLTVV.

V is TRBV5-5 and J is TRBJ1-1; 9 bases map to TRBD1. CDR1 SGHKS and CDR2 YYEKEE come from the germline V gene (reference sequence). CDR3 size: 14 residues. V shed 0 bases, J shed 11 bases, and the junction held 8 bases outside the gene matches. The CDR3 DNA sequence: TGTGCCAGCAGCTTGGGGGCGTGGGACAGGGAGGCTTTCTTT. Its protein is CASSLGAWDREAFF.

The chain links TRBV6-5 to TRBJ2-3, with 13 bases aligning to TRBD2. This CDR3 spans 16 amino acids. CDR1 and CDR2 from the germline V gene are MNHEY and SVGAGI. V shed 4 bases and J 3 bases; nucleotides not matched to a gene: 4. Here the CDR3 DNA reads TGTGCCAGCAGTTCACGGACTAGCGGGGGAACAGATACGCAGTATTTT. The encoded protein is CASSSRTSGGTDTQYF.

This sequence joins TRBV15 and TRBJ2-7; D is unclear. Trimming removed 2 bases from V and 4 bases from J, with 6 bases in between. The CDR3 runs 12 residues. Germline loops: CDR1 LNHNV, CDR2 YYDKDF (reference sequence). This CDR3 is CATSRSGYEQYF. The CDR3 nucleotides are TGTGCCACCAGCAGATCAGGATACGAGCAGTACTTC.

The CDR3 loop is CASSNDPNTQYF. The CDR3 bases are TGCGCCAGCAGTAACGACCCGAATACGCAGTATTTT. The rearrangement links TRBV10-1 to TRBJ2-3; D unresolved. Per the germline V gene, CDR1 is WNHNN and CDR2 is SYGVQD (reference sequence). The V end was cut by 5 bases, the J end by 7 bases, with 10 bases between. CDR3 length: 12 amino acids.

The chain uses TRBV20-1 and TRBJ2-4; possible D gene TRBD2, 7 bases. Germline V gives CDR1 DFQATT, CDR2 SNEGSKA (reference sequence). The CDR3 runs to 15 residues. The germline V and J ends were trimmed by 3 bases and 2 bases, with 14 bases remaining between them. The CDR3: CSASWGGATKNIQYF. The CDR3 region has the DNA TGCAGTGCTAGTTGGGGGGGCGCGACCAAAAACATTCAGTACTTC.

The V call is TRBV6-1, the J call TRBJ1-5; possible D gene TRBD1, 6 bases. This CDR3 has 18 amino acids. V was cut by 3 bases and J by 0 bases, with 18 bases left in between. Per the germline V gene, CDR1 is MNHNS and CDR2 is SASEGT. In DNA, the CDR3 is TGTGCCAGCAGTGAGGGGGGGGGACACGGAATTAGCAATCAGCCCCAGCATTTT. It specifies CASSEGGGHGISNQPQHF.

The chain links TRBV19 to TRBJ1-5; TRBD1 agrees at 7 bases. There are 14 residues in the CDR3. Germline V gene data show CDR1 as LNHDA and CDR2 as SQIVND (reference sequence). J gave up 5 bases and V 3 bases, and 4 bases lay outside the gene matches. This CDR3 is CASSMGDRDQPQHF. The CDR3 region has the DNA TGTGCCAGTAGTATGGGGGACAGAGATCAGCCCCAGCATTTT.

A single count supports this clone. This chain links TRBV5-1 with TRBJ2-1; the match to TRBD1 covers 7 bases. V lost 4 bases, J lost 9 bases, and 10 bases stayed unmatched. CDR1 is SGHRS and CDR2 is YFSETQ in the germline V gene. The CDR3 is 14 residues long. CDR3 sequence reads: CASSLDRAVGEQFF. Written as DNA, the CDR3 is TGCGCCAGCAGCCTCGACAGGGCTGTGGGTGAGCAGTTCTTC. The whole variable domain, remainder taken from reference TRBV5-1 and TRBJ2-1, is KAGVTQTPRYLIKTRGQQVTLSCSPISGHRSVSWYQQTPGQGLQFLFEYFSETQRNKGNFPGRFSGRQFSNSRSEMNVSTLELGDSALYLCASSLDRAVGEQFFGPGTRLTVL.

The CDR3 here is CASSFQRADTDTQYF. CDR3 DNA sequence: TGTGCCAGCAGCTTCCAACGGGCCGACACAGATACGCAGTATTTT. The rearrangement links TRBV11-2 to TRBJ2-3; D remains unclear. The CDR3 sequence is 15 residues long. Trimming took off 3 bases at V and 2 bases at J, with 12 bases between the two ends. Germline V gene data show CDR1 as SGHAT and CDR2 as FQNNGV.

The chain couples TRBV5-1 to TRBJ1-2, with 8 bases identical to TRBD1. The CDR3 has 14 residues. The V gene end was trimmed by 2 bases and the J gene end by 8 bases; junction bases not matched to a gene: 8. Germline V lookup: CDR1 SGHRS, CDR2 YFSETQ. The CDR3 nucleotides are TGCGCCAGCAGCTTAGAACAGGGGGTAACGGGCTACACCTTC. It yields the protein CASSLEQGVTGYTF.

The chain is built from TRBV7-2 and TRBJ2-7; 9 bases match TRBD2. The CDR3 loop spans 15 amino acids. CDR1 and CDR2 (germline): SGHTA, FQGNSA. V was clipped by 5 bases and J by 6 bases; unmatched bases: 11. CDR3 loop: CASSPRLAGSGEQYF. The CDR3 DNA reads TGTGCCAGCAGCCCCCGGCTAGCGGGGAGCGGCGAGCAGTACTTC.

The gene calls are TRBV10-1 and TRBJ2-2; no reliable D call. CDR3 length: 15 residues. Germline V gives CDR1 WNHNN, CDR2 SYGVQD (reference sequence). Trimming stripped 0 bases from V and 2 bases from J, with 7 bases between. For the CDR3, the DNA is TGCGCCAGCAGTGAGTCGGCACCAAACACCGGGGAGCTGTTTTTT. Residues: CASSESAPNTGELFF.